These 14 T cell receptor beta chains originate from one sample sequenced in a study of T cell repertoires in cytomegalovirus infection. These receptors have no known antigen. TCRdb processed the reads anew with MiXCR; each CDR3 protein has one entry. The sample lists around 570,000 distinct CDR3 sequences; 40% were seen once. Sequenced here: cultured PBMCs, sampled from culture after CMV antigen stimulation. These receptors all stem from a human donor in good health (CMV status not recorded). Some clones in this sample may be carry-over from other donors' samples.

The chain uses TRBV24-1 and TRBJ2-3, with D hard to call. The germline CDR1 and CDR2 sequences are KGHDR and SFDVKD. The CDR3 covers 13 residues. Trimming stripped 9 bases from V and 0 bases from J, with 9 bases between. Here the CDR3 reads CATSHPSTDTQYF. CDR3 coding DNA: TGTGCCACCTCCCATCCTAGCACAGATACGCAGTATTTT.

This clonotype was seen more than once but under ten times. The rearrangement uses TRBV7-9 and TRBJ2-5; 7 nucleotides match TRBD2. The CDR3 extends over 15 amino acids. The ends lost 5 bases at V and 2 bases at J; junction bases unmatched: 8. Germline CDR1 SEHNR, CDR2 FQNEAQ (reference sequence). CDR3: CASSPVGGGQETQYF. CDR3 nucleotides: TGTGCCAGCAGCCCTGTGGGCGGGGGACAAGAGACCCAGTACTTC.

The DNA for the CDR3 is TGTGCCAGTGCTTCGAGGGGGAGCTACGAGCAGTACTTC. This codes for CASASRGSYEQYF. The chain combines TRBV7-2 with TRBJ2-7, with D possibly being TRBD1 (6 bases). The CDR3 runs 13 residues. The germline V gene has CDR1 SGHTA and CDR2 FQGNSA. Trimming stripped 9 bases from V and 3 bases from J, with 15 bases between. Drawing the rest from reference TRBV7-2 and TRBJ2-7, the complete variable domain is GAGVSQSPSNKVTEKGKDVELRCDPISGHTALYWYRQSLGQGLEFLIYFQGNSAPDKSGLPSDRFSAERTGGSVSTLTIQRTQQEDSAVYLCASASRGSYEQYFGPGTRLTVT.

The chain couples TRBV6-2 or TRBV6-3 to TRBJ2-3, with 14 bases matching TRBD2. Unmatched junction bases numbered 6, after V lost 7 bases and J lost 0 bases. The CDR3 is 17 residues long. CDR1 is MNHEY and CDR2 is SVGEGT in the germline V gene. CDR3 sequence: CASTPGTSGSSTDTQYF. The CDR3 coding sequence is TGTGCCAGCACTCCCGGGACTAGCGGGAGCAGCACAGATACGCAGTATTTT.

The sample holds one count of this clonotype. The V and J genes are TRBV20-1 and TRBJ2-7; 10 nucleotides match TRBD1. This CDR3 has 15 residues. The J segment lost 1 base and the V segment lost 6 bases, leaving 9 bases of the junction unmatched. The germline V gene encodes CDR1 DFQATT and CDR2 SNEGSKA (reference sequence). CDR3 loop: CSAYSLGQGSYEQYF. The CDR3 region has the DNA TGCAGTGCCTATTCGTTGGGACAGGGGTCCTACGAGCAGTACTTC.

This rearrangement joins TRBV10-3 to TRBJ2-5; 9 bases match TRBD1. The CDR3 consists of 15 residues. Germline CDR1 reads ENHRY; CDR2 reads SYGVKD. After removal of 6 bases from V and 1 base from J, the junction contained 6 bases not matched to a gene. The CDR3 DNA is TGTGCCATCAGCCCGGGACAGGGAATCCAAGAGACCCAGTACTTC. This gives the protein CAISPGQGIQETQYF.

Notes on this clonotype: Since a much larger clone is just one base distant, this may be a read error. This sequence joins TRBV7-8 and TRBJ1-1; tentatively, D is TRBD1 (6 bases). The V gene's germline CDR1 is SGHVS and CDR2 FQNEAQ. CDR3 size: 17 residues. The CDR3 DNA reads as TGTGCCAGCAGCTTAGAGAGAGCAGGGGTTGGTGGCACTGAAGCTCTCTTT. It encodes CASSLERAGVGGTEALF.

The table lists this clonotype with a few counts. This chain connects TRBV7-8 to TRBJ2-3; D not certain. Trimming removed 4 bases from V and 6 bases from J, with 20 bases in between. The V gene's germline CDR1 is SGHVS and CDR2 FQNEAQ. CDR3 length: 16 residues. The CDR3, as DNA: TGTGCCAGCAGCTCGTCACTCAAGCGAGGTGTGGATACGCAGTATTTT. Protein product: CASSSSLKRGVDTQYF.

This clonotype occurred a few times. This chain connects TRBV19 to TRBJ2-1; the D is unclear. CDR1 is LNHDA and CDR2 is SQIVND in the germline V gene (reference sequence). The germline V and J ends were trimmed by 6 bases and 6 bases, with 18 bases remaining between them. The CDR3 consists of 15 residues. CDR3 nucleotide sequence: TGTGCCAGTAGCAACTTTGAAAGCAGCCGCAATGAGCAGTTCTTC. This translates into CASSNFESSRNEQFF.

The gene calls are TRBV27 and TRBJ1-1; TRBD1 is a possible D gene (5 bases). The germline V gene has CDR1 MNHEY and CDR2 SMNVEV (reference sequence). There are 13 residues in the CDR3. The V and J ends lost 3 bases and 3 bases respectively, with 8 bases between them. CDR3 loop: CASSLGVHTEAFF. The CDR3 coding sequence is TGTGCCAGCAGTTTGGGGGTGCACACTGAAGCTTTCTTT.

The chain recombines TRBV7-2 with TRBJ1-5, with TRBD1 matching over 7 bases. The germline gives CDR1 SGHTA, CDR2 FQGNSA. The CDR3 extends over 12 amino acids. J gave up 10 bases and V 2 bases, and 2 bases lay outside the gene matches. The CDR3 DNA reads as TGTGCCAGCAGCTTACGAGGGGGCCCCCAGCATTTT. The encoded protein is CASSLRGGPQHF.

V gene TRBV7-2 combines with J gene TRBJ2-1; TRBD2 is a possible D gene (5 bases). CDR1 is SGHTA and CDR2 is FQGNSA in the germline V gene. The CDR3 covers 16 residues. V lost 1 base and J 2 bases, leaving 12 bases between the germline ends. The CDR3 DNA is TGTGCCAGCAGCTTAGGGAGGAGTATGCCCTACAATGAGCAGTTCTTC. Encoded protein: CASSLGRSMPYNEQFF.

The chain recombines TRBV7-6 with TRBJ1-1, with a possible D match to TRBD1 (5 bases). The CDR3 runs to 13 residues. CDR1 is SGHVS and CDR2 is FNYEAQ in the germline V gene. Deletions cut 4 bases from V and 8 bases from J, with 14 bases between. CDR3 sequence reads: CASSWSTGAEAFF. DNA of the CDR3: TGTGCCAGCAGCTGGTCAACTGGGGCAGAAGCTTTCTTT. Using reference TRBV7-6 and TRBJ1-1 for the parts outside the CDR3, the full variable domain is GAGVSQSPRYKVTKRGQDVALRCDPISGHVSLYWYRQALGQGPEFLTYFNYEAQQDKSGLPNDRFSAERPEGSISTLTIQRTEQRDSAMYRCASSWSTGAEAFFGQGTRLTVV.

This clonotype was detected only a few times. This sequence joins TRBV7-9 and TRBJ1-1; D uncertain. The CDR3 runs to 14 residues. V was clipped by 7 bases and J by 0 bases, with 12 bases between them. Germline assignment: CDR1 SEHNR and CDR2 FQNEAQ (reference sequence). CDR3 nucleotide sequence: TGTGCCAGCATCGCGTCGGGGTTGAACACTGAAGCTTTCTTT. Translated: CASIASGLNTEAFF.